Reported below is one T cell receptor beta chain. The antigen is not known. An end of the junction does not agree with germline; a read error may underlie this. These data belong to a study of blood T cells in healthy people across ages. The study, taken as a whole, reports: With donor CMV status unknown, expanded clonotype changes were possibly confounded. Total diversity from one million sequenced T cells was likely underestimated.

Sample-barcoded 5' priming and a J-beta primer mix drove a second PCR of roughly 7 to 11 cycles. Any given sample supplied a minimum of 3 million CDR3-containing paired-end reads. From the 5' RACE reads, TCRdb called clonotypes with MiXCR, one entry per CDR3 protein. The data hold approximately 600,000 distinct CDR3 sequences, with 45% to 65% observed a single time. The TCR originated in a man aged 55 to 70 in good health. Material for sequencing was blood.

The CDR3 DNA reads TGTGCCAGCAGCTTAGAAGACCACATCTACAAGGAGCAGTTCTTC. It encodes CASSLEDHIYKEQFF. V and J are TRBV7-2 and TRBJ2-1; D not certain. The CDR3 sequence is 15 residues long. Germline CDR1 is SGHTA and CDR2 is FQGNSA.